This T cell receptor (beta chain) was captured by sequencing in a study of cytomegalovirus exposure and HLA in healthy donors. Study details: Previous work identified 120 million or so unique TCR beta sequences from around 200 million T cells.

The PCR ran on 60 Vbeta and 13 Jbeta primers. Profiled with immunoSEQ multiplex PCR; TCRdb holds only in-frame clones, not every one. Its listing shows 40,000 to 55,000 clones. In germline, CDR1 is SEHNR, CDR2 FQNEAQ (reference sequence). Trimming at V came to 5 bases and at J to 6 bases, leaving 5 bases not matched to a gene. This CDR3 is built from 15 residues. The genes are TRBV7-9 and TRBJ2-7; 15 nucleotides align to TRBD2. The receptor was isolated from a male donor in good health and CMV-seropositive. Sequencing was carried out using PBMCs. The CDR3 DNA reads as TGTGCCAGCAGCGGACTAGCGGGGGGGCCTGTCGAGCAGTACTTC. It translates to CASSGLAGGPVEQYF.